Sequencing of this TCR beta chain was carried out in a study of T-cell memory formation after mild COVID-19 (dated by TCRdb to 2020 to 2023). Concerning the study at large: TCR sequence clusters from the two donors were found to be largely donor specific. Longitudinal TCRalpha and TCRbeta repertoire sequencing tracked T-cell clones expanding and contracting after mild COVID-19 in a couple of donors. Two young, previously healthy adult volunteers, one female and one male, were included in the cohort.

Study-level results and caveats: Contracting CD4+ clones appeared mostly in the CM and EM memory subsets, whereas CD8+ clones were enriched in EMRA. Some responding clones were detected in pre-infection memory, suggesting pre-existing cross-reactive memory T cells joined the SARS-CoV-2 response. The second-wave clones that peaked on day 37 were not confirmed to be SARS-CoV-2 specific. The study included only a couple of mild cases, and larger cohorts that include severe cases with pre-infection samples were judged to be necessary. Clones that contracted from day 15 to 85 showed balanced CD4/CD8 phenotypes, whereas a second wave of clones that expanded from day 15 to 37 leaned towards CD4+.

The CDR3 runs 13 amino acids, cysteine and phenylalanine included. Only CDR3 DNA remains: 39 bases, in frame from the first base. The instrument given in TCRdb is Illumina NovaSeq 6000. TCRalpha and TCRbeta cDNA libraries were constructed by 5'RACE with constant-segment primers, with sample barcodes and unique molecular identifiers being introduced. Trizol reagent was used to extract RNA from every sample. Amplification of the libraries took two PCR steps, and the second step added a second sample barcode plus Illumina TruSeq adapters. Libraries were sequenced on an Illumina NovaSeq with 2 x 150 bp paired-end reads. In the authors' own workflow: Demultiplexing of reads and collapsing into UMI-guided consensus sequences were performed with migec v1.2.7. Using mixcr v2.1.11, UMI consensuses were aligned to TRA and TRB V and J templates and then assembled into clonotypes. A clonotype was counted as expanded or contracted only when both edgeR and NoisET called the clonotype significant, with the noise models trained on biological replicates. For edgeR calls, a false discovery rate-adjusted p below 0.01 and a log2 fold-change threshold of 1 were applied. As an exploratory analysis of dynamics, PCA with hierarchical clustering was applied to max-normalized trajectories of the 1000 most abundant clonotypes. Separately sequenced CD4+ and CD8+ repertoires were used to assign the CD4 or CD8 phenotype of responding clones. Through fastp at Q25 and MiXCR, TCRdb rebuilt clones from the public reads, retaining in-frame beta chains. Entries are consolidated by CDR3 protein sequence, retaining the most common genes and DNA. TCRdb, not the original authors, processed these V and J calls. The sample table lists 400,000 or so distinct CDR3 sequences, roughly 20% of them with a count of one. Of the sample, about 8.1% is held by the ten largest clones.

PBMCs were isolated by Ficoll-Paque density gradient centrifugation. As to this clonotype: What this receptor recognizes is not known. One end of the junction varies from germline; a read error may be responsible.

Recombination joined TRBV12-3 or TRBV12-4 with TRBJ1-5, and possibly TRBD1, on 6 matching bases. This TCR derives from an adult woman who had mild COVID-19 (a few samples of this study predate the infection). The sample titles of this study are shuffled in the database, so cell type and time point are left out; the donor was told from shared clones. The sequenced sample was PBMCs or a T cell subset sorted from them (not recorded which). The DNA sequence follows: TGTGCCAGCGGGTTGACAGGCAATCAGCCGCAGGATTTT. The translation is CASGLTGNQPQDF.